This TCR beta chain was identified in a study of CD8 T cells in Susac syndrome. The CDR3 runs to 19 residues. V gave up 1 base and J gave up 7 bases; unmatched junction bases: 11. From germline, CDR1 is LGHNA and CDR2 YSLEER. Random hexamers were used to reverse transcribe an amount of roughly 0.45 to 1 ug RNA. TCRdb independently ran MiXCR on the immunoSEQ multiplex PCR reads; one entry per CDR3 protein. The table includes more than 150,000 distinct CDR3 sequences, about 96% detected once. The chain is built from TRBV4-3 and TRBJ2-1, with 15 bases that match TRBD2. This TCR was recovered from a human donor with Susac syndrome. Sequences were obtained from CD4+ T cells from PBMCs. CDR3 region: CASSQVQPRGTSGRNEQFF. As DNA, the CDR3 is TGCGCCAGCAGCCAAGTACAACCCAGAGGGACTAGCGGGAGGAATGAGCAGTTCTTC.